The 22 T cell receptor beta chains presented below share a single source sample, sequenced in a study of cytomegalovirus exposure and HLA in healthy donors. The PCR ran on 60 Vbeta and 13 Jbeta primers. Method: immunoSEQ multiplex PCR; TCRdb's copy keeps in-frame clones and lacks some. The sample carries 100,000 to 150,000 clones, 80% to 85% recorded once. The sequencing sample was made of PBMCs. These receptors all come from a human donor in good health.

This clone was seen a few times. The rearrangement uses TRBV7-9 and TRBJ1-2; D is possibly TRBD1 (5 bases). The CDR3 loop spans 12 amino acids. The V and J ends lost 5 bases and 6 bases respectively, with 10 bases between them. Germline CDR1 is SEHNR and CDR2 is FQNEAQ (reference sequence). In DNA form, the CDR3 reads TGTGCCAGCAGCCAAGGGGATGATGGCTACACCTTC. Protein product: CASSQGDDGYTF.

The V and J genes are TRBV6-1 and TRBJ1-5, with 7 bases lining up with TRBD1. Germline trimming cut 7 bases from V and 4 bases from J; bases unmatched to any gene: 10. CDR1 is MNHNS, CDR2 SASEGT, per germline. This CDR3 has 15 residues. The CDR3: CASITGTDYNQPQHF. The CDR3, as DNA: TGTGCCAGCATAACCGGGACAGACTATAATCAGCCCCAGCATTTT.

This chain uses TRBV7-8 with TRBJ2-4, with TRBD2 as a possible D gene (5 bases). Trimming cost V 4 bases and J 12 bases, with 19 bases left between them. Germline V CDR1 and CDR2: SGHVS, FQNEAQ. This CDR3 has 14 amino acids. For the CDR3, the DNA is TGTGCCAGCAGCTCCGGATATTGGGGAGAGACTCAGTACTTC. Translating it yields CASSSGYWGETQYF.

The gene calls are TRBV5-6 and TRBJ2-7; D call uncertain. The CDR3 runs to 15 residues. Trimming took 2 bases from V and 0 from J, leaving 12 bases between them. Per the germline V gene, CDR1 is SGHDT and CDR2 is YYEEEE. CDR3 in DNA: TGTGCCAGCAGCTTCGGGTTTTTGGGCTCCTACGAGCAGTACTTC. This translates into CASSFGFLGSYEQYF.

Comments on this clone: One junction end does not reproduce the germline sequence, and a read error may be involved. The CDR3 nucleotides are TGTGCCAGCATTGAAGGACAGGCCTATGTTCTCAATGGCTACACCTTC. It encodes CASIEGQAYVLNGYTF. This rearrangement joins TRBV2 to TRBJ1-2; 7 bases are shared with TRBD1. The CDR3 sequence is 16 residues long. Germline loops: CDR1 SNHLY, CDR2 FYNNEI.

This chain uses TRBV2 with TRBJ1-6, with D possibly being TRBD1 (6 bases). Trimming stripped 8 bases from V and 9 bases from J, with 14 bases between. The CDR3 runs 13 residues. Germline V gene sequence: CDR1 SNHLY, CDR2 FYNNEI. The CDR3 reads CASVLQGTSPLHF. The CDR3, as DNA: TGTGCCAGCGTACTACAGGGAACTTCACCCCTCCACTTT.

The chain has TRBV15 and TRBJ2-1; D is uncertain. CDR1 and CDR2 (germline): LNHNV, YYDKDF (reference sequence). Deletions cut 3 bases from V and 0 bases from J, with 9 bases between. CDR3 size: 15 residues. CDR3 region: CATSRTAVSYNEQFF. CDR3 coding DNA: TGTGCCACCAGCAGGACGGCGGTCTCCTACAATGAGCAGTTCTTC.

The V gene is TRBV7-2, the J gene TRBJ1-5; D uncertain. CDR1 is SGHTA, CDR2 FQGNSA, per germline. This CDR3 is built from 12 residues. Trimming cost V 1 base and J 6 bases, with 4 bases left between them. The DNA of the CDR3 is TGTGCCAGCAGCTTAGGCGCTCAGCCCCAGCATTTT. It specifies CASSLGAQPQHF.

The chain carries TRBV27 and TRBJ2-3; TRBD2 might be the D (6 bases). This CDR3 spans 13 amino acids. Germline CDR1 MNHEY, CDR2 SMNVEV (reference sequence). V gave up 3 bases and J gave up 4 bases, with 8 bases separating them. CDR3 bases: TGTGCCAGCAGTTTTTGGGGGGCAGATACGCAGTATTTT. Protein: CASSFWGADTQYF.

CDR3 nucleotides: TGCGCCAGCACCCCAACTAGCGGGGAGACAGATACGCAGTATTTT. Encoded protein: CASTPTSGETDTQYF. The chain couples TRBV5-1 to TRBJ2-3; TRBD2 matches at 10 bases. With 6 bases clipped from V and 3 bases from J, the junction kept 7 bases outside the gene matches. Germline CDR1 SGHRS, CDR2 YFSETQ. The CDR3 contains 15 residues.

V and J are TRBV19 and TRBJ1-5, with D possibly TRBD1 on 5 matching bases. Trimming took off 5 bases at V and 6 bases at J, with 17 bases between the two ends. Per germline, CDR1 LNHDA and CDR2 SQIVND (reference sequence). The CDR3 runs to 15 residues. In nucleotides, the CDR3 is TGTGCCAGTAGTCGAGGCCAGGGCCCTGGTCAGCCCCAGCATTTT. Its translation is CASSRGQGPGQPQHF. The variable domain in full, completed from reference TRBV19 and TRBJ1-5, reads DGGITQSPKYLFRKEGQNVTLSCEQNLNHDAMYWYRQDPGQGLRLIYYSQIVNDFQKGDIAEGYSVSREKKESFPLTVTSAQKNPTAFYLCASSRGQGPGQPQHFGDGTRLSIL.

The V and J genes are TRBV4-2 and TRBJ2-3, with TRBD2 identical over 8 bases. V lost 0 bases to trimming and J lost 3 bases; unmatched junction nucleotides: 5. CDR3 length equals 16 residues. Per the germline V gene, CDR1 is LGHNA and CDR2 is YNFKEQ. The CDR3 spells CASSQDQGLETDTQYF. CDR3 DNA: TGTGCCAGCAGCCAAGATCAGGGACTAGAGACAGATACGCAGTATTTT.

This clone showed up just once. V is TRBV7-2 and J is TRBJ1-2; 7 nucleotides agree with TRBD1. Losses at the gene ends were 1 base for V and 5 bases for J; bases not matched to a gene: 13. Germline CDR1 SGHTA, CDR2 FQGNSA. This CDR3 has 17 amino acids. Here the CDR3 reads CASSLGEARGTLYGYTF. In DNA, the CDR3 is TGTGCCAGCAGCTTAGGAGAGGCCAGGGGGACTCTATATGGCTACACCTTC.

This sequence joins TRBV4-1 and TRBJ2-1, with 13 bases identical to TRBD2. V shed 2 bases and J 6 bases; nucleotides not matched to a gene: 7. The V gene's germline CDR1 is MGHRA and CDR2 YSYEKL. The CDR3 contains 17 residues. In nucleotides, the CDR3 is TGCGCCAGCAGCCAATTACTAGCGGGGGGGCCGGGCAATGAGCAGTTCTTC. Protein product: CASSQLLAGGPGNEQFF.

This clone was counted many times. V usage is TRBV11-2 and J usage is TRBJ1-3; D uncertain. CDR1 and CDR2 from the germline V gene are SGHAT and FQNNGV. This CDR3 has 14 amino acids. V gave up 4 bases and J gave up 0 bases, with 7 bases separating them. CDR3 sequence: CASSSITSGNTIYF. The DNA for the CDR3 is TGTGCCAGCAGCTCTATCACCTCTGGAAACACCATATATTTT.

CDR3 in amino acids: CASSGGSNQPQHF. CDR3 in DNA: TGTGCCAGCAGCGGGGGTAGCAATCAGCCCCAGCATTTT. The chain employs TRBV6-5 and TRBJ1-5; possibly TRBD1 for D (5 bases). V lost 6 bases, J lost 0 bases, and 6 bases lay in between. CDR1 MNHEY and CDR2 SVGAGI come from the germline V gene. The CDR3 contains 13 residues.

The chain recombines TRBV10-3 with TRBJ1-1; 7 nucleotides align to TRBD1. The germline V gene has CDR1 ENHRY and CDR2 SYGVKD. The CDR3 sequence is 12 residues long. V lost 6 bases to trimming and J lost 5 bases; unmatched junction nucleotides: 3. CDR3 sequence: CAIRGGQTEAFF. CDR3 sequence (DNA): TGTGCCATCAGGGGGGGACAGACTGAAGCTTTCTTT.

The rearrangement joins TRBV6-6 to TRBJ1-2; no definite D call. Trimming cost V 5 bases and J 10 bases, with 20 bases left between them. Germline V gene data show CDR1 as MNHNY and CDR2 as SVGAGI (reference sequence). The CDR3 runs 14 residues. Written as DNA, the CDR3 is TGTGCCAGCAGTACCCTGGAGGCAGACTCTTCCTACACCTTC. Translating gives CASSTLEADSSYTF.

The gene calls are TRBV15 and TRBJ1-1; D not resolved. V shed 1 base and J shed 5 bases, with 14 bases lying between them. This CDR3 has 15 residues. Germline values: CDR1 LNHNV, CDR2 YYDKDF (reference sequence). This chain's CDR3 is CATSRGGPGGTEAFF. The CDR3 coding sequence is TGTGCCACCAGCAGAGGCGGGCCAGGAGGAACTGAAGCTTTCTTT.

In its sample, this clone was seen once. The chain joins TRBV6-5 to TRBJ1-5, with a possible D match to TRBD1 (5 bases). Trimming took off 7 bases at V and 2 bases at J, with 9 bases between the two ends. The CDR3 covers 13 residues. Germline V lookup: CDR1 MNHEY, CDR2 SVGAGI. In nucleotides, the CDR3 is TGTGCCAGCAACGTACAGGGCAATCAGCCCCAGCATTTT. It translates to CASNVQGNQPQHF.

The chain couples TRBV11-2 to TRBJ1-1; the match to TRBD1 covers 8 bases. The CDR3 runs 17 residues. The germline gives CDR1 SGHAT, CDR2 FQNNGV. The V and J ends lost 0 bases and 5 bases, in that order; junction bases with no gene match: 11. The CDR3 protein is CASSLELQGDWFTEAFF. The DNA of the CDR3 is TGTGCCAGCAGCTTAGAACTACAGGGGGATTGGTTTACTGAAGCTTTCTTT.

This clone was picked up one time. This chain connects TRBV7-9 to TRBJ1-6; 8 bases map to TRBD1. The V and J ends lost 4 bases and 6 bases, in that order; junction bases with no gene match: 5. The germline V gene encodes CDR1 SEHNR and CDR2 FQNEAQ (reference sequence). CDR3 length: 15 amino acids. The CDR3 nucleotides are TGTGCCAGCAGCTCACTTGGACAGGGTAATTCACCCCTCCACTTT. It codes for CASSSLGQGNSPLHF.